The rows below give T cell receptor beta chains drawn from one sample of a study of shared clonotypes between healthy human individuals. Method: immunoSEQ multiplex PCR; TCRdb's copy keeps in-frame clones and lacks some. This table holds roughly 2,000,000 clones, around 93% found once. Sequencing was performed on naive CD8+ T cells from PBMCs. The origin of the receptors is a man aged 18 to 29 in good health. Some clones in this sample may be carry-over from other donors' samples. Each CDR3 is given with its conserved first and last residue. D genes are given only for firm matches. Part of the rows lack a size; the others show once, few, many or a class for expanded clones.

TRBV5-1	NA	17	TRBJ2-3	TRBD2	TGCGCCAGCAGCCACGGACTAGCGGGTACTAGCACAGATACGCAGTATTTT	CASSHGLAGTSTDTQYF
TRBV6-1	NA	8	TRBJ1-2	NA	TGTGCCACCCAGTCTAACACCTTC	CATQSNTF
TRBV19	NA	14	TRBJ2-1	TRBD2	TGTGCCAGTAGGAATTTGGGGGGGTTTACTGAGCAGTTCTTC	CASRNLGGFTEQFF
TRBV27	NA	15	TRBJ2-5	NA	TGTGCCAGCAGTTTGACTAGTCCCTCGGGAGAGACCCAGTACTTC	CASSLTSPSGETQYF
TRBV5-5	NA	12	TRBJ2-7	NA	TGTGCCAGCAGCTTGGTCCAGCTCGAGCAGTACTTC	CASSLVQLEQYF
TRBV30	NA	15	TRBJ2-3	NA	TGTGCCTGGAGGGGGGTCTACCTTAGCACAGATACGCAGTATTTT	CAWRGVYLSTDTQYF
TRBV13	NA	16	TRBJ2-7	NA	TGTGCCAGCAGCCCCCGGGGGTATGGGGTCGCCTACGAGCAGTACTTC	CASSPRGYGVAYEQYF
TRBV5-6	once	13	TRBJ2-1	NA	TGTGCCAGCAGCTTGAGGGCCCACAATGAGCAGTTCTTC	CASSLRAHNEQFF
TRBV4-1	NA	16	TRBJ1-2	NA	TGCGCCAGCAGCCAACCCTCCGGGGCACAGTTCTATGGCTACACCTTC	CASSQPSGAQFYGYTF
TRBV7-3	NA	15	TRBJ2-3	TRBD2	TGTGCCAGCAGCCCTACACTAGCGGACACAGATACGCAGTATTTT	CASSPTLADTDTQYF
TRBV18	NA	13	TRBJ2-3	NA	TGTGCCAGCTCCTTGGACAGCACAGATACGCAGTATTTT	CASSLDSTDTQYF
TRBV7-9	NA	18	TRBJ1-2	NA	TGTGCCAGCAGCTATAGAACACAGGACAGTTCCTCTAACTATGGCTACACCTTC	CASSYRTQDSSSNYGYTF
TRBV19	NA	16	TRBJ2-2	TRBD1	TGTGCCAGTAGTATGTTCGGGACAGTAAACACCGGGGAGCTGTTTTTT	CASSMFGTVNTGELFF
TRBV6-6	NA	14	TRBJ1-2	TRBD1	TGTGCCAGCAGTTATACAGGGGTTACTTATGGCTACACCTTC	CASSYTGVTYGYTF
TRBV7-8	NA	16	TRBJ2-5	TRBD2	TGTGCCAGCAGCGGCAGACTAGCGGAGAATCAAGAGACCCAGTACTTC	CASSGRLAENQETQYF
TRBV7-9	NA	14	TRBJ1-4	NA	TGTGCCAGCAGCGCTACAGGGTTGGACGAAAAACTGTTTTTT	CASSATGLDEKLFF
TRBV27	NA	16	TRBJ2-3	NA	TGTGCCAGCAGTTTAACGGGGGCAGTTCGCACAGATACGCAGTATTTT	CASSLTGAVRTDTQYF
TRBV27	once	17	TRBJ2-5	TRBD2	TGTGCCAGCAGCCGATGGACTAGCGGGAGGGCCGTGGAGACCCAGTACTTC	CASSRWTSGRAVETQYF
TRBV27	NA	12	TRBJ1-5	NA	TGTGCCAGCAGTTCATGGAATCAGCCCCAGCATTTT	CASSSWNQPQHF
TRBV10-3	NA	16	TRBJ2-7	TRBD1	TGTGCCATCAGTGAGTCGTTGGGACAGGGGGCATACGAGCAGTACTTC	CAISESLGQGAYEQYF
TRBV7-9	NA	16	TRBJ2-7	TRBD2	TGTGCCAGCAGCGGGGGTTCAACCAGCGGGAGGTACGAGCAGTACTTC	CASSGGSTSGRYEQYF
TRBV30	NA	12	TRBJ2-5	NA	TGTGCCTTTTGGACGGGACAAGAGACCCAGTACTTC	CAFWTGQETQYF
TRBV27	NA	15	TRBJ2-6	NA	TGTGCCAGCAGGTCGCATAGCTCTGGGGCCAACGTCCTGACTTTC	CASRSHSSGANVLTF
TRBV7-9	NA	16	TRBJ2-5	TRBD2	TGTGCCAGCAGCCCCGGACTAGCGGGAGCTCCGGGGACCCAGTACTTC	CASSPGLAGAPGTQYF
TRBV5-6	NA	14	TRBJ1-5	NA	TGTGCCAGCAGTTCATCACCCATAGGCCAGCCCCAGCATTTT	CASSSSPIGQPQHF
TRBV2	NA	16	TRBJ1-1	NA	TGTGCCAGCAGTGATATGCTAGTCTTTATGGACACTGAAGCTTTCTTT	CASSDMLVFMDTEAFF
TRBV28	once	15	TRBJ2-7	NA	TGTGCCAGCAGTGATACATTCCCGGGATTCCGGGAGCAGTACTTC	CASSDTFPGFREQYF
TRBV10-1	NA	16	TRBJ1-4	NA	TGCGCCAGCAGTGAACTTTACAGGGAGTTGAGGGAAAAACTGTTTTTT	CASSELYRELREKLFF
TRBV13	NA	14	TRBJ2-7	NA	TGTGCCAGCAGCCAGAACACGGGACCCTACGAGCAGTACTTC	CASSQNTGPYEQYF
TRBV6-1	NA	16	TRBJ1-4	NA	TGTGCCAGCAGTGATGATCGGATTTTGGGCGGTGAAAAACTGTTTTTT	CASSDDRILGGEKLFF